The 15 T cell receptor beta chains in this list originate from one sample, sequenced in a study of PD-L1 blockade in urothelial cancer. The data were produced by immunoSEQ multiplex PCR, yet TCRdb's version contains in-frame clones alone and is incomplete. The sample carries roughly 40,000 clones, nearly 90% recorded once. Time point given: pretreatment peripheral blood. Sequences were derived from PBMCs, sampled around atezolizumab (anti-PD-L1) treatment. The receptors come from a donor aged 40 or over with urothelial cancer.

The chain couples TRBV5-4 to TRBJ2-7, with TRBD1 matching 9 bases. The CDR3 covers 14 residues. Trimming removed 4 bases from V and 2 bases from J; junction bases left unmatched: 4. The germline V gene has CDR1 SGHNT and CDR2 YYREEE (reference sequence). In DNA form, the CDR3 reads TGTGCCAGCAGCGGCGGGACAGGGCCCTACGAGCAGTACTTC. This sequence encodes CASSGGTGPYEQYF.

The rearrangement uses TRBV6-5 and TRBJ2-3; maybe TRBD1 (6 bases). The germline V and J ends were trimmed by 5 bases and 6 bases, with 18 bases remaining between them. The CDR3 has 15 residues. CDR1 and CDR2 (germline): MNHEY, SVGAGI. CDR3 in amino acids: CASSQTGRGVDTQYF. Here the CDR3 DNA reads TGTGCCAGCAGTCAAACAGGGCGAGGGGTGGATACGCAGTATTTT.

The V and J genes are TRBV29-1 and TRBJ2-5; D possibly corresponds to TRBD2 (5 bases). Germline lookup yields CDR1 SQVTM and CDR2 ANQGSEA. The length of the CDR3 is 12 residues. Trimming took 4 bases from V and 7 from J, leaving 13 bases between them. The CDR3: CSVVIGEGTQYF. In nucleotides, the CDR3 is TGCAGCGTTGTGATAGGAGAGGGGACCCAGTACTTC.

This clone is a singleton in its sample. This rearrangement joins TRBV15 to TRBJ2-1, with TRBD2 as a possible D gene (6 bases). With 1 base removed from V and 7 bases from J, the gap between germline ends came to 11 bases. The CDR3 runs 14 residues. Germline lookup yields CDR1 LNHNV and CDR2 YYDKDF (reference sequence). The CDR3 DNA is TGTGCCACCAGCAGAGGGGCTAGCGAAAATGAGCAGTTCTTC. It encodes CATSRGASENEQFF.

Here the CDR3 DNA reads TGCAGCGTTGCGGCGGGGTATGGCTACACCTTC. It encodes CSVAAGYGYTF. The chain links TRBV29-1 to TRBJ1-2, with D unresolved. V was cut by 4 bases and J by 5 bases, with 8 bases left in between. The length of the CDR3 is 11 residues. CDR1 is SQVTM, CDR2 ANQGSEA, per germline.

V gene TRBV18 combines with J gene TRBJ1-2; 8 nucleotides match TRBD1. The trim removed 5 bases at V and 4 bases at J, leaving 0 bases unmatched. Germline V gene sequence: CDR1 KGHSH, CDR2 LQKENI. The CDR3 is 12 amino acids. The CDR3 DNA sequence: TGTGCCAGCTCAGGGACAGGCTATGGCTACACCTTC. Its translation is CASSGTGYGYTF.

The V gene is TRBV7-6, the J gene TRBJ2-2; 13 bases align to TRBD2. CDR3 length equals 16 residues. V was clipped by 5 bases and J by 6 bases; unmatched bases: 6. In germline, CDR1 is SGHVS, CDR2 FNYEAQ. The DNA of the CDR3 is TGTGCCAGCAGCCTTCGGACTAGCGGGAGCTCCGGGGAGCTGTTTTTT. Amino acid sequence: CASSLRTSGSSGELFF.

This clone was recorded only once. The chain is built from TRBV18 and TRBJ2-7, with D possibly matching TRBD1 (5 bases). The CDR3 is 12 residues long. Germline assignment: CDR1 KGHSH and CDR2 LQKENI. The V end was cut by 2 bases, the J end by 4 bases, with 6 bases between. This CDR3 reads CASSPAGYEQYF. Here the CDR3 DNA reads TGTGCCAGCTCACCAGCAGGGTACGAGCAGTACTTC.

This sequence joins TRBV4-2 and TRBJ2-7; 9 nucleotides line up with TRBD2. The CDR3 consists of 16 residues. Germline V gene lookup returns CDR1 LGHNA and CDR2 YNFKEQ. After removal of 0 bases from V and 3 bases from J, the junction contained 6 bases not matched to a gene. CDR3: CASSQDWGGRGYEQYF. The CDR3 nucleotides are TGTGCCAGCAGCCAAGATTGGGGCGGGAGGGGCTACGAGCAGTACTTC.

The gene calls are TRBV10-2 and TRBJ2-7; a possible D gene is TRBD2 (6 bases). Germline V CDR1 and CDR2: WSHSY, SAAADI. V was shortened by 8 bases and J by 3 bases, with 11 bases between the two germline ends. CDR3 length equals 12 residues. CDR3: CASGWGVYEQYF. Here the CDR3 DNA reads TGCGCCAGCGGTTGGGGGGTCTACGAGCAGTACTTC.

This chain uses TRBV28 with TRBJ2-3; 8 nucleotides line up with TRBD2. CDR3 length: 17 residues. J was trimmed by 0 bases and V by 5 bases; bases with no gene match: 10. In germline, CDR1 is MDHEN, CDR2 SYDVKM. As DNA, the CDR3 is TGTGCCAGCAGTCCGGGACTGGAGCGGGGGAGCACAGATACGCAGTATTTT. Protein: CASSPGLERGSTDTQYF.

V usage is TRBV7-2 and J usage is TRBJ2-7, with a weak D call TRBD1 (5 bases). This CDR3 contains 15 residues. Germline V gene sequence: CDR1 SGHTA, CDR2 FQGNSA. Trimming stripped 5 bases from V and 5 bases from J, with 19 bases between. The CDR3 is CASSPTRAGWDEQYF. CDR3 in DNA: TGTGCCAGCAGCCCCACCCGGGCAGGGTGGGACGAGCAGTACTTC.

This chain uses TRBV18 with TRBJ1-4; TRBD1 matches 10 bases. V was clipped by 6 bases and J by 10 bases; unmatched bases: 11. The CDR3 extends over 15 amino acids. Germline V gives CDR1 KGHSH, CDR2 LQKENI. This CDR3 reads CASSPGTGERRKLFF. The CDR3 coding sequence is TGTGCCAGCTCCCCCGGGACAGGGGAAAGGAGAAAACTGTTTTTT.

A single count supports this clone. The rearrangement joins TRBV7-8 to TRBJ1-2; D perhaps matches TRBD1 (5 bases). The CDR3 totals 14 residues. V was shortened by 5 bases and J by 4 bases, with 14 bases between the two germline ends. Germline-derived CDR1 and CDR2 are SGHVS and FQNEAQ. CDR3 coding DNA: TGTGCCAGCAGCAAAGGTGGGGGACTCTATGGCTACACCTTC. It translates to CASSKGGGLYGYTF.

The rearrangement joins TRBV28 to TRBJ2-7; possibly TRBD2 for D (6 bases). This CDR3 comprises 15 residues. V lost 2 bases to trimming and J lost 3 bases, with 14 bases between them. Germline V gene data show CDR1 as MDHEN and CDR2 as SYDVKM. CDR3 sequence: CASSLGGGSFYEQYF. CDR3 nucleotides: TGTGCCAGCAGTTTAGGTGGGGGGTCATTCTACGAGCAGTACTTC.